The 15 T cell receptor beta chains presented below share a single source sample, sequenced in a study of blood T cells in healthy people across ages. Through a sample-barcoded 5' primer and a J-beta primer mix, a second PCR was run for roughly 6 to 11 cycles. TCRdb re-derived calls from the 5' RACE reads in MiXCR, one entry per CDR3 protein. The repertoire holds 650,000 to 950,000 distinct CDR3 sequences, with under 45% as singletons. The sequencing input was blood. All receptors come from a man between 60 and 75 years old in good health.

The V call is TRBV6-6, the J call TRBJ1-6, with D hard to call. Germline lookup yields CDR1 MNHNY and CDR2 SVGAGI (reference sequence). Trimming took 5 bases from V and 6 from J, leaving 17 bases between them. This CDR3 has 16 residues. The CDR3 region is CASSTSSAGPNSPLHF. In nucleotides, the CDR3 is TGTGCCAGCAGTACATCCTCGGCAGGCCCTAATTCACCCCTCCACTTT.

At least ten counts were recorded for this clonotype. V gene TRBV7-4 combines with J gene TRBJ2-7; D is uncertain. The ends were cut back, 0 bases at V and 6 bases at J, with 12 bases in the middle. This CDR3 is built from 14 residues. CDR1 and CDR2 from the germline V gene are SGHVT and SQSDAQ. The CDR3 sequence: CASSLALRQFEQYF. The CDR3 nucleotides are TGTGCCAGCAGCTTAGCGCTTCGGCAGTTCGAGCAGTACTTC.

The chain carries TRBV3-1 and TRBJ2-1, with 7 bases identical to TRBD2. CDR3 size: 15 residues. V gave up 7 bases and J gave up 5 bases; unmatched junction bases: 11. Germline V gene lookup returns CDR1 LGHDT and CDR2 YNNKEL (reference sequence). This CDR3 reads CASTQGSGTNNEQFF. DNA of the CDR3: TGTGCCAGCACCCAGGGAAGCGGGACTAACAATGAGCAGTTCTTC.

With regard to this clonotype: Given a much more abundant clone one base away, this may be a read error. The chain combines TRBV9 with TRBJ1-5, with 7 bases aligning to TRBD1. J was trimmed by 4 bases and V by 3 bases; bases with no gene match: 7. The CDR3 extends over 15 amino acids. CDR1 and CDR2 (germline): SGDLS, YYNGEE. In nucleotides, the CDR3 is TGTGCCAGCAGCGCCCATGGACAGGCTAATCAGCCCCAGCATTTT. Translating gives CASSAHGQANQPQHF.

CDR3 nucleotide sequence: TGTGCCAGCAGCCAAGATTCAGTCCAAGAGACCCAGTACTTC. Amino acid sequence: CASSQDSVQETQYF. The rearrangement links TRBV14 to TRBJ2-5; D unclear. Germline V gene lookup returns CDR1 SGHDN and CDR2 FVKESK. CDR3 length: 14 residues. V was cut by 0 bases and J by 1 base, with 6 bases left in between.

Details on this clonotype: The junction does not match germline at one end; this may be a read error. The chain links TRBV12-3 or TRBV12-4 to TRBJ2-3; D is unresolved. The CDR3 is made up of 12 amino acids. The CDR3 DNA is TGTGCCGGCAGTTTATATGAGAGTCCGCAGTATTTT. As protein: CAGSLYESPQYF.

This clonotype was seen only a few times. CDR3 DNA: TGCGCCAGCAGCCACGTGACAGCCACTGAAGCTTTCTTT. Residues: CASSHVTATEAFF. This chain joins TRBV4-3 and TRBJ1-1; D is perhaps TRBD1 (5 bases). The CDR3 sequence is 13 residues long. The germline V and J ends were trimmed by 3 bases and 4 bases, with 9 bases remaining between them. The germline gives CDR1 LGHNA, CDR2 YSLEER.

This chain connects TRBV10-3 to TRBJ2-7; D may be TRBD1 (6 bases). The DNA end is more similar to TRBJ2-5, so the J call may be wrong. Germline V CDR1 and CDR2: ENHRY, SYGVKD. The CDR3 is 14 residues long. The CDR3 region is CAISPGESRETQYF. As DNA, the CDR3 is TGTGCCATCAGTCCAGGGGAAAGCAGGGAGACCCAGTACTTC.

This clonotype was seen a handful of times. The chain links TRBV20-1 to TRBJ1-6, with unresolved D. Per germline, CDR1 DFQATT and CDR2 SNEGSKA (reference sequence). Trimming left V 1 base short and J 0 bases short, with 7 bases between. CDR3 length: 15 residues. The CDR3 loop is CSARAFGSYNSPLHF. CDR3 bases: TGCAGTGCTAGAGCTTTCGGCTCCTATAATTCACCCCTCCACTTT.

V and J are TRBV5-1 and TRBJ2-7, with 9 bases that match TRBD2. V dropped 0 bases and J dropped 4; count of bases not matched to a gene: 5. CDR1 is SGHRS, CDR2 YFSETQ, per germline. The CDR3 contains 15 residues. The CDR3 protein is CASSLESSGDYEQYF. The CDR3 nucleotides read TGCGCCAGCAGCTTGGAGTCTAGCGGGGATTACGAGCAGTACTTC.

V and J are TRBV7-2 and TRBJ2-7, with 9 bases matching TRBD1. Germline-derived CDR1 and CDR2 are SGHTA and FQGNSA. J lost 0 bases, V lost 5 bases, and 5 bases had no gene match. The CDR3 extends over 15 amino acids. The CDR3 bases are TGTGCCAGCAGCCAGGGACAGGGATTCTCCTACGAGCAGTACTTC. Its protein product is CASSQGQGFSYEQYF.

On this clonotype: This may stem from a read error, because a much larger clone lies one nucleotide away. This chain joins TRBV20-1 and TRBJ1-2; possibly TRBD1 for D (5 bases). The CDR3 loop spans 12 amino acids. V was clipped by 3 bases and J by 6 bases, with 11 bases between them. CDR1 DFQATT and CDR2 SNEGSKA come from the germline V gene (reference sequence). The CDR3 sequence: CSASVGRDGYTF. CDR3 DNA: TGCAGTGCTAGTGTGGGGCGAGATGGCTACACCTTC.

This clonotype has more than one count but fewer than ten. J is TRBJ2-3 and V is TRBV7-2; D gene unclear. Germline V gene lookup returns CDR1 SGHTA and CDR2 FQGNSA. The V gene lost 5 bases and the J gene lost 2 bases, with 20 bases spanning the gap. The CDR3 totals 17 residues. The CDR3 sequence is CASSPSHRVFLTDTQYF. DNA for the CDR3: TGTGCCAGCAGCCCCTCCCATCGAGTGTTCCTCACAGATACGCAGTATTTT.

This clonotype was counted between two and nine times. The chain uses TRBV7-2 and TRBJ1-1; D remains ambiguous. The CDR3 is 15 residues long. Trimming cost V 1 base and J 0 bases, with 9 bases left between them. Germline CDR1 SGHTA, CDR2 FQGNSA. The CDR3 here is CASSLVAGMNTEAFF. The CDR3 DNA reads TGTGCCAGCAGCTTAGTTGCGGGAATGAACACTGAAGCTTTCTTT.

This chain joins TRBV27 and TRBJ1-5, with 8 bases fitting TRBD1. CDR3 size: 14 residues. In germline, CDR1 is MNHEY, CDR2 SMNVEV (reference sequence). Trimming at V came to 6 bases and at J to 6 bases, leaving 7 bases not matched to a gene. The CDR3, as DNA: TGTGCCAGCAGAGAAACAGGGGGGAGTCAGCCCCAGCATTTT. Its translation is CASRETGGSQPQHF.